This is a list of T cell receptor beta chains from one sample in a study of long-term antiretroviral therapy in people with HIV. Assay used: immunoSEQ multiplex PCR; TCRdb lists only in-frame clones, some missing. The sample comprises approximately 20,000 clones, approximately 76% of which are singletons, and 9% to 15% rests with the top ten. This material consisted of unsorted PBMCs, taken around 1.7 years before starting antiretroviral therapy. The receptors were sampled from a middle-aged woman with HIV. CDR3s include the opening cysteine and the closing phenylalanine or tryptophan. Fields, in order: D gene, V gene, clone size, J gene, CDR3 protein, CDR3 DNA. D genes are given only for firm matches. The listing skips clone size in some rows; elsewhere it reads once, few, many or a size class.

D gene: TRBD1
V gene: TRBV7-9
clone size: once
J gene: TRBJ2-2
CDR3 protein: CASSPWDRGSELFF
CDR3 DNA: TGTGCCAGCAGCCCCTGGGACAGGGGCTCGGAGCTGTTTTTT

D gene: .
V gene: TRBV7-9
clone size: .
J gene: TRBJ1-4
CDR3 protein: CASSLATGANEKLFF
CDR3 DNA: TGTGCCAGCAGCTTAGCGACCGGTGCTAATGAAAAACTGTTTTTT

D gene: TRBD1
V gene: TRBV7-9
clone size: once
J gene: TRBJ2-3
CDR3 protein: CASSSQEGQGAQYF
CDR3 DNA: TGTGCCAGCAGCTCGCAGGAGGGACAGGGAGCGCAGTATTTT

D gene: .
V gene: TRBV6-5
clone size: few
J gene: TRBJ1-5
CDR3 protein: CASSSLGEPQHF
CDR3 DNA: TGTGCCAGCAGTTCGTTGGGGGAGCCCCAGCATTTT

D gene: .
V gene: TRBV13
clone size: .
J gene: TRBJ2-3
CDR3 protein: CASSLGLPGQVTDTQYF
CDR3 DNA: TGTGCCAGCAGCTTAGGCCTTCCGGGACAAGTCACAGATACGCAGTATTTT

D gene: TRBD2
V gene: TRBV9
clone size: .
J gene: TRBJ2-3
CDR3 protein: CASSAAGGSDTQYF
CDR3 DNA: TGTGCCAGCAGCGCCGCGGGGGGGTCAGATACGCAGTATTTT

D gene: .
V gene: TRBV7-9
clone size: .
J gene: TRBJ1-1
CDR3 protein: CASSLVGFRTTEAFF
CDR3 DNA: TGTGCCAGCAGCTTAGTTGGGTTTCGAACCACTGAAGCTTTCTTT

D gene: .
V gene: TRBV4-1
clone size: .
J gene: TRBJ2-7
CDR3 protein: CASSQVWGDSYEQYF
CDR3 DNA: TGCGCCAGCAGCCAAGTTTGGGGAGACTCCTACGAGCAGTACTTC

D gene: TRBD1
V gene: TRBV5-4
clone size: .
J gene: TRBJ2-7
CDR3 protein: CASSRDRGNTYEQYF
CDR3 DNA: TGTGCCAGCAGTAGGGACAGGGGAAATACCTACGAGCAGTACTTC

D gene: .
V gene: TRBV21-1
clone size: .
J gene: TRBJ2-7
CDR3 protein: CASSNNRRQGVTYEQYF
CDR3 DNA: TGTGCCAGCAGCAATAACAGGAGACAGGGGGTTACCTACGAGCAGTACTTC

D gene: TRBD1
V gene: TRBV6-1
clone size: .
J gene: TRBJ1-1
CDR3 protein: CASSEVAGGRIIGFF
CDR3 DNA: TGTGCCAGCAGTGAAGTTGCAGGGGGGAGGATTATTGGTTTCTTT

D gene: .
V gene: TRBV6-5
clone size: .
J gene: TRBJ1-2
CDR3 protein: CASSYSVGARGYGYTF
CDR3 DNA: TGTGCCAGCAGTTACTCAGTGGGGGCGCGGGGCTATGGCTACACCTTC

D gene: .
V gene: TRBV19
clone size: few
J gene: TRBJ2-2
CDR3 protein: CASSPGSKGNSGTGELFF
CDR3 DNA: TGTGCCAGTAGTCCAGGTAGTAAGGGGAACTCGGGAACCGGGGAGCTGTTTTTT

D gene: .
V gene: TRBV18
clone size: .
J gene: TRBJ1-4
CDR3 protein: CASSPQGTNEKLFF
CDR3 DNA: TGTGCCAGCTCACCACAGGGGACTAATGAAAAACTGTTTTTT

D gene: .
V gene: TRBV4-1
clone size: .
J gene: TRBJ2-3
CDR3 protein: CASSVDSSTDTQYF
CDR3 DNA: TGCGCCAGCAGCGTAGATAGTAGCACAGATACGCAGTATTTT

D gene: .
V gene: TRBV5-4
clone size: few
J gene: TRBJ1-2
CDR3 protein: CASSLQVSDGYTF
CDR3 DNA: TGTGCCAGCAGCTTACAGGTTTCAGATGGCTACACCTTC

D gene: .
V gene: TRBV18
clone size: .
J gene: TRBJ2-1
CDR3 protein: CASSPSTGAYNEQFF
CDR3 DNA: TGTGCCAGCTCACCATCCACCGGGGCGTACAATGAGCAGTTCTTC

D gene: .
V gene: TRBV19
clone size: .
J gene: TRBJ2-3
CDR3 protein: CASSPDRPSAGVDTQYF
CDR3 DNA: TGTGCCAGTAGTCCCGACCGACCATCGGCAGGGGTAGATACGCAGTATTTT

D gene: TRBD1
V gene: TRBV25-1
clone size: .
J gene: TRBJ1-6
CDR3 protein: CASSDGGGHNSPLHF
CDR3 DNA: TGTGCCAGCAGTGACGGAGGGGGCCATAATTCACCCCTCCACTTT

D gene: .
V gene: TRBV10-3
clone size: .
J gene: TRBJ2-1
CDR3 protein: CAISELDYNEQFF
CDR3 DNA: TGTGCCATCAGTGAGCTCGACTACAATGAGCAGTTCTTC

D gene: .
V gene: TRBV5-6
clone size: .
J gene: TRBJ1-4
CDR3 protein: CASSPAGSTNEKLFF
CDR3 DNA: TGTGCCAGCAGCCCGGCGGGATCAACTAATGAAAAACTGTTTTTT

D gene: .
V gene: TRBV4-1
clone size: .
J gene: TRBJ2-2
CDR3 protein: CASSQVGTGELFF
CDR3 DNA: TGCGCCAGCAGCCAAGTGGGGACCGGGGAGCTGTTTTTT

D gene: TRBD2
V gene: TRBV27
clone size: .
J gene: TRBJ2-1
CDR3 protein: CASSYGGAYNEQFF
CDR3 DNA: TGTGCCAGCAGTTACGGGGGGGCCTACAATGAGCAGTTCTTC

D gene: .
V gene: TRBV5-6
clone size: .
J gene: TRBJ2-5
CDR3 protein: CASSLVGSQAAQYF
CDR3 DNA: TGTGCCAGCAGCTTGGTGGGTAGCCAGGCAGCCCAGTACTTC

D gene: .
V gene: TRBV27
clone size: .
J gene: TRBJ1-5
CDR3 protein: CASSLLGGGQPQHF
CDR3 DNA: TGTGCCAGCAGTTTGCTAGGGGGGGGTCAGCCCCAGCATTTT

D gene: TRBD1
V gene: TRBV19
clone size: .
J gene: TRBJ2-7
CDR3 protein: CASSLTGTGVKYEQYF
CDR3 DNA: TGTGCCAGTAGTTTAACCGGGACAGGGGTCAAATACGAGCAGTACTTT

D gene: .
V gene: TRBV10-3
clone size: once
J gene: TRBJ2-7
CDR3 protein: CAISDTQSYYEQYF
CDR3 DNA: TGTGCCATCAGTGACACCCAGAGCTACTACGAGCAGTACTTC

D gene: .
V gene: TRBV19
clone size: .
J gene: TRBJ1-4
CDR3 protein: CASSLDRKLFF
CDR3 DNA: TGTGCCAGTAGTCTTGACCGCAAACTGTTTTTT

D gene: TRBD1
V gene: TRBV9
clone size: .
J gene: TRBJ1-6
CDR3 protein: CASSRDRGSPLHF
CDR3 DNA: TGTGCCAGCAGCCGGGACAGGGGTTCACCCCTCCACTTT

D gene: TRBD1
V gene: TRBV29-1
clone size: .
J gene: TRBJ2-5
CDR3 protein: CSAARDRGKETQYF
CDR3 DNA: TGCAGCGCCGCACGGGACAGGGGGAAAGAGACCCAGTACTTC

D gene: .
V gene: TRBV27
clone size: .
J gene: TRBJ2-7
CDR3 protein: CASSLASGPYEQYF
CDR3 DNA: TGTGCCAGCAGTTTAGCAAGCGGTCCCTACGAGCAGTACTTC

D gene: .
V gene: TRBV30
clone size: .
J gene: TRBJ1-2
CDR3 protein: CAWSTRVYDGYTF
CDR3 DNA: TGTGCCTGGAGTACCAGGGTTTATGATGGCTACACCTTC

D gene: .
V gene: TRBV6-5
clone size: once
J gene: TRBJ1-3
CDR3 protein: CASSYNRAGPTIYF
CDR3 DNA: TGTGCCAGCAGTTATAATCGGGCGGGACCCACCATATATTTT

D gene: .
V gene: TRBV7-2
clone size: .
J gene: TRBJ2-3
CDR3 protein: CASSYGQADTQYF
CDR3 DNA: TGTGCCAGCAGCTACGGGCAGGCCGATACGCAGTATTTT

D gene: .
V gene: TRBV6-9
clone size: .
J gene: TRBJ1-5
CDR3 protein: CASSSLGGASFGNQPQHF
CDR3 DNA: TGTGCCAGCAGCTCTCTAGGGGGGGCGAGTTTTGGCAATCAGCCCCAGCATTTT

D gene: .
V gene: TRBV7-9
clone size: .
J gene: TRBJ1-2
CDR3 protein: CASSLGREGGYTF
CDR3 DNA: TGTGCCAGCAGCTTAGGCAGGGAAGGAGGCTACACCTTC

D gene: .
V gene: TRBV11-2
clone size: .
J gene: TRBJ1-4
CDR3 protein: CASSGYRARATNEKLFF
CDR3 DNA: TGTGCCAGCAGCGGCTACAGGGCTCGGGCAACTAATGAAAAACTGTTTTTT

D gene: TRBD2
V gene: TRBV5-1
clone size: .
J gene: TRBJ2-1
CDR3 protein: CASSTGGWKESEQFF
CDR3 DNA: TGCGCCAGCAGCACCGGGGGGTGGAAGGAGTCTGAGCAGTTCTTC

D gene: TRBD1
V gene: TRBV19
clone size: few
J gene: TRBJ1-2
CDR3 protein: CASADRAGYGYTF
CDR3 DNA: TGTGCCAGTGCGGACAGGGCGGGCTATGGCTACACCTTC

D gene: TRBD1
V gene: TRBV5-1
clone size: .
J gene: TRBJ2-3
CDR3 protein: CASTIQGASTDTQYF
CDR3 DNA: TGCGCCAGCACCATACAGGGGGCCAGCACAGATACGCAGTATTTT

D gene: .
V gene: TRBV15
clone size: .
J gene: TRBJ2-1
CDR3 protein: CATSRDRRGGDEQFF
CDR3 DNA: TGTGCCACCAGCAGAGATCGAAGGGGAGGTGATGAGCAGTTCTTC

D gene: .
V gene: TRBV9
clone size: .
J gene: TRBJ2-5
CDR3 protein: CASSVGGWPRETQYF
CDR3 DNA: TGTGCCAGCAGCGTAGGGGGCTGGCCCAGGGAGACCCAGTACTTC

D gene: .
V gene: TRBV5-1
clone size: .
J gene: TRBJ2-3
CDR3 protein: CASSPIPSTDTQYF
CDR3 DNA: TGCGCCAGCTCACCAATACCTAGCACAGATACGCAGTATTTT

D gene: TRBD2
V gene: TRBV7-2
clone size: .
J gene: TRBJ2-1
CDR3 protein: CASSETSGGYNEQFF
CDR3 DNA: TGTGCCAGCAGCGAGACTAGCGGGGGATACAATGAGCAGTTCTTC